The 5 T cell receptor beta chains reported below all come from one sample, sequenced in a study of CD8+CD57+ T cells in acquired aplastic anemia. Genomic DNA acted as the template from which TCR beta VDJ combination and CDR3 sequence profiling were carried out. Each CDR3 protein is one row after TCRdb ran MiXCR on the reads. This table holds roughly 250,000 distinct CDR3 sequences, around 43% found once. By flow cytometry, patients selected for sequencing had shown an expansion of CD8+CD57+ cells. The sequenced sample was sorted CD4+, CD8+, or CD8+CD57+ T cells (not recorded which) from PBMCs. The receptors were sampled from a human donor with aplastic anemia.

The chain combines TRBV2 with TRBJ1-1, with TRBD1 as a possible D gene (6 bases). V gave up 6 bases and J gave up 1 base, with 15 bases separating them. Germline CDR1 and CDR2: SNHLY and FYNNEI. This CDR3 has 15 amino acids. CDR3 DNA: TGTGCCAGCAGGCGCAGGGGTGCAGAGAACACTGAAGCTTTCTTT. It yields the protein CASRRRGAENTEAFF. Full variable domain (remainder filled in from reference TRBV2 and TRBJ1-1): EPEVTQTPSHQVTQMGQEVILRCVPISNHLYFYWYRQILGQKVEFLVSFYNNEISEKSEIFDDQFSVERPDGSNFTLKIRSTKLEDSAMYFCASRRRGAENTEAFFGQGTRLTVV.

The chain recombines TRBV15 with TRBJ1-1, with 9 bases identical to TRBD1. The germline gives CDR1 LNHNV, CDR2 YYDKDF (reference sequence). This CDR3 comprises 16 residues. Trimming cost V 1 base and J 5 bases; bases outside gene matches: 8. CDR3 in amino acids: CATSRGLTGGRTEAFF. The CDR3 bases are TGTGCCACCAGCAGAGGGCTCACAGGGGGCAGGACTGAAGCTTTCTTT.

Comment on this clonotype: This sequence may be a read error, since a much larger clone differs from it by one base. The chain has TRBV12-3 or TRBV12-4 and TRBJ2-7; 7 nucleotides match TRBD1. This CDR3 is 17 amino acids long. CDR3: CGSSPSRFRDRDYEQYF. The DNA for the CDR3 is TGTGGCAGCAGTCCCTCCCGGTTCCGGGACAGAGACTACGAGCAGTACTTC.

The chain recombines TRBV7-2 with TRBJ2-1, with 9 bases identical to TRBD1. V was pared by 5 bases and J by 6 bases, with 8 bases of the junction left unmatched. This CDR3 is 15 amino acids long. The germline gives CDR1 SGHTA, CDR2 FQGNSA. In nucleotides, the CDR3 is TGTGCCAGCAGCAATGGACAGGGGTTCGGCAATGAGCAGTTCTTC. Translation: CASSNGQGFGNEQFF. Complete variable domain (other parts from reference TRBV7-2 and TRBJ2-1): GAGVSQSPSNKVTEKGKDVELRCDPISGHTALYWYRQSLGQGLEFLIYFQGNSAPDKSGLPSDRFSAERTGGSVSTLTIQRTQQEDSAVYLCASSNGQGFGNEQFFGPGTRLTVL.

This clonotype turned up a few times. The chain recombines TRBV28 with TRBJ1-1; D ambiguous. The CDR3 has 11 residues. V dropped 5 bases and J dropped 5 bases, with 6 bases sitting between them. Germline V CDR1 and CDR2: MDHEN, SYDVKM. The CDR3 DNA sequence: TGTGCCAGCAGTCCTTCAACTGAAGCTTTCTTT. Translation gives CASSPSTEAFF.